The clone carrying this T cell receptor beta chain counts as large (0.1 to 1%). Its antigen is not identified. The sample is drawn from a study of radiation and T cells in renal cell carcinoma. Treatment of the sample: treatment-naive control, cytoreductive nephrectomy. Sequenced control tumors were from over ten males and a handful of females, median age approximately 53. CDR1 is SGHVS, CDR2 FQNEAQ, per germline. V shed 4 bases and J shed 4 bases, with 16 bases lying between them. CDR3 length equals 15 residues. The data were produced by immunoSEQ multiplex PCR, yet TCRdb's version contains in-frame clones alone and is incomplete. The data contain around 15,000 clones, more than 55% of them seen just once; the ten biggest clones take up around 9.5%. Study-wide points: Dominant CDR3 motifs were more common in irradiated tumors than controls.

The chain joins TRBV7-8 to TRBJ1-1; weak D call: TRBD1 (5 bases). The sample was tumor tissue, taken from a patient whose treatment was nephrectomy without radiotherapy. The source is a man aged 35-49 years with renal cell carcinoma. CDR3 DNA sequence: TGTGCCAGCAGCTGGTGGGGACCGCGAAGCACTGAAGCTTTCTTT. It specifies CASSWWGPRSTEAFF.